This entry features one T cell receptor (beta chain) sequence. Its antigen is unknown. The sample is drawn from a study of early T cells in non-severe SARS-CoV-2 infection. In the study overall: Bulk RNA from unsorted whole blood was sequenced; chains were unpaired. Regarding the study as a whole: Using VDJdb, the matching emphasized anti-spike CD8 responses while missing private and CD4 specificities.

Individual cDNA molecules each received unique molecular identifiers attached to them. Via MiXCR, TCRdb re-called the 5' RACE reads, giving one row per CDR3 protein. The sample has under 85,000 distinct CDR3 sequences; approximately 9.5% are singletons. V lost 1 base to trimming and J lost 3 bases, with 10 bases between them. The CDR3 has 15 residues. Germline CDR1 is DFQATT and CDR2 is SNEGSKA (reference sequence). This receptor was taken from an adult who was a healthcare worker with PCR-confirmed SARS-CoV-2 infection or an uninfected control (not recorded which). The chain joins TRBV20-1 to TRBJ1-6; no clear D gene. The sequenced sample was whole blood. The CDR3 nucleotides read TGCAGTGCTAGAGTTGAGGGAGTCTATAATTCACCCCTCCACTTT. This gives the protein CSARVEGVYNSPLHF.